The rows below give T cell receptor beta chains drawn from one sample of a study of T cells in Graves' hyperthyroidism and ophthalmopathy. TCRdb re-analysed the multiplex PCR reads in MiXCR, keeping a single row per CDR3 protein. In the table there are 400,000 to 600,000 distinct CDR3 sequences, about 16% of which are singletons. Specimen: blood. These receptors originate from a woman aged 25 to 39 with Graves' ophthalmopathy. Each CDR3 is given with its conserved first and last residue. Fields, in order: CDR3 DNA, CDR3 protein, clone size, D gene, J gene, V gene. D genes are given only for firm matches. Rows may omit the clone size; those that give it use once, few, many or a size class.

TGTGCCAGCAGCCCATCCCTTGGGCTAGCGGGCACAGATACGCAGTATTTT CASSPSLGLAGTDTQYF . TRBD2 TRBJ2-3 TRBV9
TGTGCCAGCAGTTTCCTCGGGAACCCCTACGAGCAGTACTTC CASSFLGNPYEQYF . . TRBJ2-7 TRBV28
TGTGCCAGCAGCTTTGGGCTGACGAACACTGAAGCTTTCTTT CASSFGLTNTEAFF many . TRBJ1-1 TRBV28
TGCAGTGCTAGTGGGATGGGAGAGACCCAGTACTTC CSASGMGETQYF . . TRBJ2-5 TRBV20-1
TGTGCCTGGAAAGAGAGGGGTGGAAATTCACCCCTCCACTTT CAWKERGGNSPLHF many . TRBJ1-6 TRBV30
TGCGCCAGCGGCCAACGTGGAGAAGGGTTGAACACCGGGGAGCTGTTTTTT CASGQRGEGLNTGELFF once . TRBJ2-2 TRBV4-1
TGCAGTGCTAGTAGCGGGAGGGCCCGGGAGCAGTACTTC CSASSGRAREQYF . TRBD2 TRBJ2-7 TRBV20-1
TGTGCCAGCAGTCACAGGGGTCTTACAAATGAGCAGTTCTTC CASSHRGLTNEQFF many TRBD1 TRBJ2-1 TRBV11-3
TGTGCCACCAGCAGAATGGGACGGGAAGCCACAGATACGCAGTATTTT CATSRMGREATDTQYF many . TRBJ2-3 TRBV15
TGTGCCAGCAGCGTGGCCCCCGACAGCAGCAATCAGCCCCAGCATTTT CASSVAPDSSNQPQHF few . TRBJ1-5 TRBV9
TGTGCCAGCAGTTTATCTTGGACAGGGCCCTACGAGCAGTACTTC CASSLSWTGPYEQYF few TRBD1 TRBJ2-7 TRBV27
TGTGCCAGCAGCTTGGAGGGACAGACCTACAATGAGCAGTTCTTC CASSLEGQTYNEQFF many . TRBJ2-1 TRBV7-2
TGCGCCAGCAGCCAACCGCCTCAAAACTCTGGAAACACCATATATTTT CASSQPPQNSGNTIYF . . TRBJ1-3 TRBV4-1
TGCAGTGCTTCACGGAACAATGAGCAGTTCTTC CSASRNNEQFF many . TRBJ2-1 TRBV20-1
TGTGCCAGCAGCTGGGACAGGGTCCTTATGAACACTGAAGCTTTCTTT CASSWDRVLMNTEAFF . TRBD1 TRBJ1-1 TRBV5-5
TGTGCCAGCAGTTCGCCGGGACTAGCGGGAGTGGTTGACACCGGGGAGCTGTTTTTT CASSSPGLAGVVDTGELFF many TRBD2 TRBJ2-2 TRBV12-3/TRBV12-4
TGTGCCAGCAGCTTACAGGTCAATTCGGATACGCAGTATTTT CASSLQVNSDTQYF . . TRBJ2-3 TRBV7-3
TGTGCCAGCAGTTTCGGGCAGGCGAAGACGTTCTCCTACGAGCAGTACTTC CASSFGQAKTFSYEQYF many . TRBJ2-7 TRBV28
TGTGCCAGCAGCTGGAGTAGCGGCACCGGGGAGCTGTTTTTT CASSWSSGTGELFF few . TRBJ2-2 TRBV7-2
TGTGCCAGCAGCTTGGGCGGGACGGTAGATACGCAGTATTTT CASSLGGTVDTQYF few . TRBJ2-3 TRBV7-3
TGCAGTGCTAGAGATAGTCAGAACTACGAGCAGTACTTC CSARDSQNYEQYF many . TRBJ2-7 TRBV20-1
TGCGCCAGCGGGGGGATCTACAATGAGCAGTTCTTC CASGGIYNEQFF . . TRBJ2-1 TRBV10-2